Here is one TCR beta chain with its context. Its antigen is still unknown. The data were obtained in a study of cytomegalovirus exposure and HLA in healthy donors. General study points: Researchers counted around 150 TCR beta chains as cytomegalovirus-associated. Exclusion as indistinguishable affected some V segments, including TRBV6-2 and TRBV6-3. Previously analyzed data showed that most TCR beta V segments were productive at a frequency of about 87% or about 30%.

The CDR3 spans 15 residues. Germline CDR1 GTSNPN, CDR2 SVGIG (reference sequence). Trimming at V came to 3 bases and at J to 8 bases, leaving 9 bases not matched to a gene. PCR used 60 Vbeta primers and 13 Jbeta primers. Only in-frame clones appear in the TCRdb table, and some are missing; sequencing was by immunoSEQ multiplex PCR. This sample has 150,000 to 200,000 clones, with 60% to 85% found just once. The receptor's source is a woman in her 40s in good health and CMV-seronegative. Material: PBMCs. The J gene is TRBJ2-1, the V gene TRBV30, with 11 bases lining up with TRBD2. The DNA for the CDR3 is TGTGCCTGGAGCGATACTAGCGGGAGTGTCGATGAGCAGTTCTTC. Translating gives CAWSDTSGSVDEQFF.